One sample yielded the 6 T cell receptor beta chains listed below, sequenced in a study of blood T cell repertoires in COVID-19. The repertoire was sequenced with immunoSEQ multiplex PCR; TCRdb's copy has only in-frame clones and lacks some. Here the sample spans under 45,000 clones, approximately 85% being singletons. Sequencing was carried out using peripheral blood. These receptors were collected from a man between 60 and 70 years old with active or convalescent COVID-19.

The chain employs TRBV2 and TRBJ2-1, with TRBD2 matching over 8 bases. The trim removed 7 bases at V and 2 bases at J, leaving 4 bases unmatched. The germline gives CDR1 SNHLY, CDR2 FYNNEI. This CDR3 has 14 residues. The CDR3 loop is CASKRGPAYNEQFF. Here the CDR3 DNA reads TGTGCCAGCAAGCGGGGGCCGGCCTACAATGAGCAGTTCTTC.

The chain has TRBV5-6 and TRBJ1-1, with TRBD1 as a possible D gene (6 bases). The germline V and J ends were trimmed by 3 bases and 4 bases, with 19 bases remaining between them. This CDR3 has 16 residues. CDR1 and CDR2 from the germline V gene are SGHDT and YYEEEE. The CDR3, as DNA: TGTGCCAGCAGCTACAAAACGGGACATCGTGTCACTGAAGCTTTCTTT. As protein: CASSYKTGHRVTEAFF. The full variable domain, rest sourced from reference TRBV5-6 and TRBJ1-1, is DAGVTQSPTHLIKTRGQQVTLRCSPKSGHDTVSWYQQALGQGPQFIFQYYEEEERQRGNFPDRFSGHQFPNYSSELNVNALLLGDSALYLCASSYKTGHRVTEAFFGQGTRLTVV.

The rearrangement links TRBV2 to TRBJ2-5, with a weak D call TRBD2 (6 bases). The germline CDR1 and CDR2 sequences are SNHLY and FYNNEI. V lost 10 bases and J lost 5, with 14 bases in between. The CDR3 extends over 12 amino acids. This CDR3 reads CAKTRRGETQYF. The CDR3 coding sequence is TGTGCCAAAACACGTCGGGGGGAGACCCAGTACTTC.

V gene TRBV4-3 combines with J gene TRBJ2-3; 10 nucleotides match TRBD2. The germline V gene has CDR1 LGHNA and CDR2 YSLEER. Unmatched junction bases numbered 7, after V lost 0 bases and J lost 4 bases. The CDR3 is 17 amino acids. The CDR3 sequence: CASSQDSGLAGADTQYF. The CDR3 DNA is TGCGCCAGCAGCCAAGATTCGGGGCTAGCGGGAGCAGATACGCAGTATTTT.

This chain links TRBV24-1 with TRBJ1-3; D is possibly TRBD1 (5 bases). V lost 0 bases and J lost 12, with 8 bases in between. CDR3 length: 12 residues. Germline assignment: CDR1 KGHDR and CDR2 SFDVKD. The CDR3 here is CATSDLRGGIYF. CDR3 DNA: TGTGCCACCAGTGATTTGAGGGGTGGCATATATTTT.

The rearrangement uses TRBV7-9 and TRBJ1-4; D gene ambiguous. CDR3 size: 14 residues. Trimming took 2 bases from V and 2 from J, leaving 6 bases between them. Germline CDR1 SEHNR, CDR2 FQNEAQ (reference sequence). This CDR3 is CASSLSGTNEKLFF. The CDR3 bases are TGTGCCAGCAGCTTATCGGGGACTAATGAAAAACTGTTTTTT.